Below are 23 T cell receptor beta chains sequenced from a single sample in a study of blood T cells in healthy people across ages. Primers used in a second PCR of roughly 6 to 12 cycles were a sample-barcoded 5' primer and a J-beta primer mix. TCRdb fed the 5' RACE reads into MiXCR, producing one record per CDR3 protein. In the table there are about 970,000 distinct CDR3 sequences, roughly 50% of which are singletons. Sample: blood. These receptors came from a woman in her sixties or seventies in good health.

This chain joins TRBV28 and TRBJ2-7; unclear D gene. Trimming took off 5 bases at V and 5 bases at J, with 25 bases between the two ends. Germline assignment: CDR1 MDHEN and CDR2 SYDVKM. The CDR3 spans 17 residues. The CDR3 region is CASSKTVRYHPIHEQYF. CDR3 DNA: TGTGCCAGCAGTAAGACGGTCCGATACCATCCTATCCACGAGCAGTACTTC.

The V gene is TRBV27, the J gene TRBJ1-2, with TRBD1 identical over 9 bases. This CDR3 is 13 amino acids long. Germline lookup yields CDR1 MNHEY and CDR2 SMNVEV (reference sequence). J gave up 6 bases and V 6 bases, and 5 bases lay outside the gene matches. CDR3 in amino acids: CASSDDRGNGYTF. For the CDR3, the DNA is TGTGCCAGCAGCGATGACAGGGGGAATGGCTACACCTTC.

The rearrangement uses TRBV6-5 and TRBJ2-3; 9 nucleotides agree with TRBD1. The V segment lost 6 bases and the J segment 3 bases; nucleotides outside the gene matches: 10. Per germline, CDR1 MNHEY and CDR2 SVGAGI. CDR3 length: 16 amino acids. DNA for the CDR3: TGTGCCAGCAGGACGACCGGGACAGGGACGACAGATACGCAGTATTTT. Protein: CASRTTGTGTTDTQYF.

This chain connects TRBV29-1 to TRBJ2-1, with 12 bases identical to TRBD2. V shed 1 base, J shed 6 bases, and the junction held 7 bases outside the gene matches. CDR1 is SQVTM and CDR2 is ANQGSEA in the germline V gene. The length of the CDR3 is 16 residues. CDR3 in amino acids: CSVEGGTSGGINEQFF. In DNA, the CDR3 is TGCAGCGTTGAAGGGGGAACTAGCGGGGGGATCAATGAGCAGTTCTTC.

This clonotype has a handful of counts. The chain uses TRBV12-3 or TRBV12-4 and TRBJ2-7, with D unresolved. The CDR3 is 15 residues long. Between the trimmed V and J ends, which lost 3 bases and 5 bases, there was a span of 17 bases. The DNA for the CDR3 is TGTGCCAGCAGTTTGTACGCGGAACACTCGGACGAGCAGTACTTC. This sequence encodes CASSLYAEHSDEQYF.

V is TRBV20-1 and J is TRBJ2-5; no clear D. CDR1 and CDR2 from the germline V gene are DFQATT and SNEGSKA (reference sequence). The CDR3 loop spans 14 amino acids. V was trimmed by 1 base and J by 2 bases, leaving 11 bases between them. CDR3 protein: CSARVGTKQETQYF. The CDR3 bases are TGCAGTGCTAGAGTCGGTACCAAACAAGAGACCCAGTACTTC.

This clonotype was found once. This chain links TRBV20-1 with TRBJ1-2; no firm D call. Deletions cut 6 bases from V and 6 bases from J, with 17 bases between. The germline CDR1 and CDR2 sequences are DFQATT and SNEGSKA (reference sequence). This CDR3 spans 13 amino acids. CDR3 protein: CSAGEAGIDGYTF. The DNA for the CDR3 is TGCAGTGCCGGGGAGGCGGGTATCGATGGCTACACCTTC.

Only a few counts were recorded for this clonotype. The chain recombines TRBV4-3 with TRBJ1-6; the D is unclear. The CDR3 is made up of 13 amino acids. Germline loops: CDR1 LGHNA, CDR2 YSLEER. The V end lost 4 bases, the J end lost 6 bases, and 7 bases lay between the germline ends. CDR3 residues: CASSPRPNSPLHF. CDR3 DNA: TGCGCCAGCAGCCCCAGGCCTAATTCACCCCTCCACTTT.

The gene calls are TRBV5-1 and TRBJ2-5; 9 bases are shared with TRBD2. The J call may be faulty, since TRBJ2-7 better matches the DNA end. The germline V gene has CDR1 SGHRS and CDR2 YFSETQ. The CDR3 extends over 15 amino acids. This CDR3 is CASSFGEREDYEQYF. DNA of the CDR3: TGCGCCAGCAGCTTCGGCGAGCGGGAGGACTACGAGCAGTACTTC.

The rearrangement uses TRBV30 and TRBJ1-2; D uncertain. CDR3 size: 13 residues. Germline V lookup: CDR1 GTSNPN, CDR2 SVGIG (reference sequence). V was shortened by 0 bases and J by 8 bases, with 13 bases between the two germline ends. CDR3 DNA: TGTGCCTGGAGTGTACCCCCAGGTCCGGGCTACACCTTC. Translated: CAWSVPPGPGYTF.

The rearrangement uses TRBV7-2 and TRBJ2-5; D call uncertain. Germline CDR1 is SGHTA and CDR2 is FQGNSA. CDR3 length equals 14 residues. The V and J ends lost 6 bases and 3 bases respectively, with 14 bases between them. The CDR3 bases are TGTGCCAGCAGTTCCTATATCTCAAAAGAGACCCAGTACTTC. Amino acid sequence: CASSSYISKETQYF. Full variable domain (rest looked up from reference TRBV7-2 and TRBJ2-5): GAGVSQSPSNKVTEKGKDVELRCDPISGHTALYWYRQSLGQGLEFLIYFQGNSAPDKSGLPSDRFSAERTGGSVSTLTIQRTQQEDSAVYLCASSSYISKETQYFGPGTRLLVL.

V gene TRBV28 combines with J gene TRBJ1-5, with D possibly matching TRBD1 (5 bases). V gave up 3 bases and J gave up 2 bases, with 11 bases separating them. CDR3 length equals 15 residues. Germline V gene data show CDR1 as MDHEN and CDR2 as SYDVKM. This CDR3 reads CASSFRGVGNQPQHF. CDR3 nucleotides: TGTGCCAGCAGTTTTCGGGGGGTTGGCAATCAGCCCCAGCATTTT.

Only a few counts were recorded for this clonotype. This may arise from a read error, as a much more abundant clone is one base away. The chain joins TRBV20-1 to TRBJ2-3; D might be TRBD1 or TRBD2, each matching 6 bases. This CDR3 is 15 amino acids long. CDR1 is DFQATT and CDR2 is SNEGSKA in the germline V gene (reference sequence). CDR3 bases: TGCAGTGCAGACAAAGGGGGAGGAAGCAGAGATACGCAGTATTTT. It translates to CSADKGGGSRDTQYF.

This clonotype was seen a few times. The V call is TRBV29-1, the J call TRBJ2-7; 9 positions agree with TRBD1. Germline V gene sequence: CDR1 SQVTM, CDR2 ANQGSEA. V lost 7 bases and J lost 5; bases outside the gene matches: 6. The CDR3 loop spans 12 amino acids. CDR3 nucleotide sequence: TGCAGCGCGACAGGGGGTAGCGACGAGCAGTACTTC. It yields the protein CSATGGSDEQYF.

The rearrangement links TRBV7-9 to TRBJ2-4, with 12 bases aligning to TRBD1. Germline trimming cut 5 bases from V and 9 bases from J; bases unmatched to any gene: 5. Germline CDR1 and CDR2: SEHNR and FQNEAQ (reference sequence). The CDR3 is 14 amino acids. CDR3 residues: CASSTRDRGRIQYF. The CDR3 bases are TGTGCCAGCAGCACGCGGGACAGGGGGCGCATTCAGTACTTC.

This chain joins TRBV2 and TRBJ2-7, with 13 bases lining up with TRBD2. CDR1 and CDR2 from the germline V gene are SNHLY and FYNNEI. With 1 base clipped from V and 5 bases from J, the junction kept 2 bases outside the gene matches. The CDR3 runs 15 residues. The CDR3 sequence: CASSEGTSGSNEQYF. In DNA form, the CDR3 reads TGTGCCAGCAGTGAAGGGACTAGCGGGAGCAACGAGCAGTACTTC. The entire variable domain, with the rest obtained from reference TRBV2 and TRBJ2-7, is as follows: EPEVTQTPSHQVTQMGQEVILRCVPISNHLYFYWYRQILGQKVEFLVSFYNNEISEKSEIFDDQFSVERPDGSNFTLKIRSTKLEDSAMYFCASSEGTSGSNEQYFGPGTRLTVT.

This clonotype has just one count. The V gene is TRBV5-5, the J gene TRBJ2-7; no firm D call. The V end lost 1 base, the J end lost 0 bases, and 11 bases lay between the germline ends. The CDR3 sequence is 15 residues long. Per germline, CDR1 SGHKS and CDR2 YYEKEE (reference sequence). The CDR3 DNA reads TGTGCCAGCAGCTTGAGACCGACGGTCTCCTACGAGCAGTACTTC. It translates to CASSLRPTVSYEQYF. Together with reference TRBV5-5 and TRBJ2-7, the CDR3 gives the full variable domain: DAGVTQSPTHLIKTRGQQVTLRCSPISGHKSVSWYQQVLGQGPQFIFQYYEKEERGRGNFPDRFSARQFPNYSSELNVNALLLGDSALYLCASSLRPTVSYEQYFGPGTRLTVT.

The J gene is TRBJ2-1, the V gene TRBV9, with D perhaps matching TRBD1 or TRBD2 (5 bases each). The CDR3 is 15 residues long. Germline values: CDR1 SGDLS, CDR2 YYNGEE. The V gene lost 1 base and the J gene lost 7 bases, with 15 bases spanning the gap. The CDR3 DNA reads as TGTGCCAGCAGCGTAAGGGACCTAGATGGGAATGAGCAGTTCTTC. Its translation is CASSVRDLDGNEQFF. The variable domain in full, with the rest retrieved from reference TRBV9 and TRBJ2-1, is DSGVTQTPKHLITATGQRVTLRCSPRSGDLSVYWYQQSLDQGLQFLIQYYNGEERAKGNILERFSAQQFPDLHSELNLSSLELGDSALYFCASSVRDLDGNEQFFGPGTRLTVL.

The chain combines TRBV27 with TRBJ2-2, with unresolved D. The CDR3 covers 12 residues. Trimming stripped 8 bases from V and 6 bases from J, with 10 bases between. From germline, CDR1 is MNHEY and CDR2 SMNVEV (reference sequence). This chain's CDR3 is CASAAWAGELFF. The CDR3, as DNA: TGTGCCAGCGCAGCCTGGGCCGGGGAGCTGTTTTTT.

The chain carries TRBV11-2 and TRBJ2-4; D assignment may be TRBD1 or TRBD2 (5 bases each). The end of the DNA aligns better with TRBJ2-7, so the J call may be wrong. In germline, CDR1 is SGHAT, CDR2 FQNNGV. This CDR3 spans 18 amino acids. CDR3: CASSLDTVRGPSSYEQYF. The CDR3 bases are TGTGCCAGCAGCTTAGATACTGTGAGGGGCCCCAGCTCCTACGAGCAGTACTTC.

In this sample, this clonotype turned up a few times. The V and J genes are TRBV27 and TRBJ2-1; D perhaps matches TRBD1 (5 bases). Trimming left V 6 bases short and J 8 bases short, with 17 bases between. CDR1 is MNHEY, CDR2 SMNVEV, per germline (reference sequence). There are 14 residues in the CDR3. The CDR3 loop reads CASRSVGPPYEQFF. The CDR3 nucleotides read TGTGCCAGCAGGTCTGTGGGGCCACCTTATGAGCAGTTCTTC.

The V gene is TRBV9, the J gene TRBJ2-3, with a tentative D call TRBD1 (6 bases). The V end lost 4 bases, the J end lost 2 bases, and 17 bases lay between the germline ends. The CDR3 length is 16 residues. Germline assignment: CDR1 SGDLS and CDR2 YYNGEE. Written as DNA, the CDR3 is TGTGCCAGCAGCCCCCAGACAGGCCTCCTCACAGATACGCAGTATTTT. It translates to CASSPQTGLLTDTQYF. Full variable domain (outside the CDR3, taken from reference TRBV9 and TRBJ2-3): DSGVTQTPKHLITATGQRVTLRCSPRSGDLSVYWYQQSLDQGLQFLIQYYNGEERAKGNILERFSAQQFPDLHSELNLSSLELGDSALYFCASSPQTGLLTDTQYFGPGTRLTVL.

The V gene is TRBV4-1, the J gene TRBJ2-7, with D hard to call. Trimming removed 3 bases at V and 4 bases at J, with 13 bases between. The CDR3 runs to 14 residues. Germline CDR1 reads MGHRA; CDR2 reads YSYEKL. The CDR3 bases are TGCGCCAGCAGCCAGCCGACAAGGGATTACGAGCAGTACTTC. Its protein product is CASSQPTRDYEQYF.